Listed below are T cell receptor beta chains from one sample, sequenced in a study of blood T cell repertoires in COVID-19. Here immunoSEQ multiplex PCR was the method, and the copy in TCRdb shows in-frame clones only, minus some. Among some 300,000 clones listed, 85% to 90% were seen once. The sample taken for sequencing was peripheral blood. The receptors here all came from a woman aged 45-60 years with COVID-19, enrolled during active disease. The CDR3 runs from the conserved cysteine through the conserved F or W. D genes are given only for firm matches. Size is omitted from some rows. Given values are once, few, many or a class for expanded clones.

D	length	V	J	size	CDR3	DNA
TRBD1	15	TRBV5-1	TRBJ1-6	NA	CASSPTGQVNSPLHF	TGCGCCAGCAGCCCAACAGGACAGGTGAATTCACCCCTCCACTTT
TRBD2	14	TRBV19	TRBJ2-1	NA	CASSPSAGYNEQFF	TGTGCCTCCTCCCCGTCAGCGGGATACAATGAGCAGTTCTTC
NA	12	TRBV28	TRBJ2-1	NA	CASGTHYNEQFF	TGTGCCAGCGGGACTCACTACAATGAGCAGTTCTTC
NA	16	TRBV19	TRBJ1-2	NA	CASSIGPTLAGDGYTF	TGTGCCAGTAGTATAGGGCCGACCCTGGCGGGGGATGGCTACACCTTC
TRBD1	12	TRBV3-1/TRBV3-2	TRBJ2-4	NA	CASSSGTGIQYF	TGTGCCAGCAGTTCCGGGACAGGCATTCAGTACTTC
TRBD1	16	TRBV18	TRBJ2-3	NA	CASSPRTGRTTDTQYF	TGTGCCAGCTCACCGAGGACAGGACGCACCACAGATACGCAGTATTTT
NA	14	TRBV3-1/TRBV3-2	TRBJ2-2	NA	CASHNYGNTGELFF	TGTGCCAGTCATAACTACGGGAACACCGGGGAGCTGTTTTTT
NA	14	TRBV3-1/TRBV3-2	TRBJ2-1	NA	CASSTRTALPEQFF	TGTGCCAGCAGCACCCGGACAGCCTTACCTGAGCAGTTCTTC
NA	11	TRBV6-5	TRBJ2-1	NA	CASSHSLQQFF	TGTGCCAGCAGCCATAGTCTGCAGCAGTTCTTC
NA	17	TRBV5-6	TRBJ1-6	few	CASSTQSGMSYNSPLHF	TGTGCCAGCTCGACACAATCGGGGATGTCCTATAATTCACCCCTCCACTTT
TRBD1	18	TRBV2	TRBJ1-3	NA	CASSWDRGSFNSGNTIYF	TGTGCCAGCAGTTGGGACAGGGGTAGTTTTAACTCTGGAAACACCATATATTTT
NA	13	TRBV24-1	TRBJ2-1	NA	CATSDPRVAEQFF	TGTGCCACCAGTGATCCCCGTGTTGCGGAGCAGTTCTTC
NA	12	TRBV5-6	TRBJ1-1	NA	CASTTGQTQAFF	TGTGCCAGCACCACCGGACAAACCCAAGCTTTCTTT
NA	13	TRBV6-5	TRBJ2-5	NA	CASSRDWKETQYF	TGTGCCAGCAGTCGGGACTGGAAAGAGACCCAGTACTTC
NA	15	TRBV15	TRBJ1-3	once	CATSRDSTPGNTIYF	TGTGCCACCAGCAGAGATTCGACACCTGGAAACACCATATATTTT
NA	16	TRBV9	TRBJ1-5	NA	CASSLTGYMSNQPQHF	TGTGCCAGCAGCTTAACGGGGTATATGAGCAATCAGCCCCAGCATTTT
NA	15	TRBV6-5	TRBJ1-2	NA	CASTSKGLANYGYTF	TGTGCCAGCACCTCGAAGGGGCTAGCTAACTATGGCTACACCTTC
NA	16	TRBV2	TRBJ2-7	NA	CASQTSRELPNYEQYF	TGTGCCAGCCAAACGTCTCGGGAGCTCCCGAACTACGAGCAGTACTTC
NA	13	TRBV29-1	TRBJ2-7	NA	CSVGGVFVHEQYF	TGCAGCGTTGGGGGGGTATTTGTCCACGAGCAGTACTTC
TRBD2	15	TRBV3-1/TRBV3-2	TRBJ2-2	once	CASSSGSGSTGELFF	TGTGCCAGCAGCTCTGGTAGCGGGAGTACCGGGGAGCTGTTTTTT
NA	17	TRBV7-9	TRBJ2-4	NA	CASIEEPSGLGKNIQYF	TGTGCCAGCATCGAGGAACCCTCAGGACTGGGCAAAAACATTCAGTACTTC
TRBD1	16	TRBV19	TRBJ2-4	NA	CASSIGRQGVENIQYF	TGTGCCAGTAGTATAGGACGGCAGGGGGTAGAAAACATTCAGTACTTC
NA	15	TRBV25-1	TRBJ1-6	NA	CASSEWQRTNSPLHF	TGTGCCAGCAGTGAATGGCAGCGAACTAATTCACCCCTCCACTTT
TRBD1	15	TRBV2	TRBJ2-7	NA	CASSDQEGGEDEQYF	TGTGCCAGCAGTGACCAGGAAGGGGGCGAGGACGAGCAGTACTTC
NA	13	TRBV7-6	TRBJ2-1	NA	CASSFGLYNEQFF	TGTGCCAGCAGCTTCGGACTGTACAATGAGCAGTTCTTC
NA	15	TRBV15	TRBJ2-7	NA	CATSRERQTSYEQYF	TGTGCCACCAGCAGAGAAAGACAGACCTCCTACGAGCAGTACTTC
TRBD1	17	TRBV11-2	TRBJ2-1	NA	CASSPGGWTGGSNEQFF	TGTGCCAGCAGCCCCGGGGGTTGGACAGGGGGCTCTAATGAGCAGTTCTTC
TRBD1	15	TRBV7-8	TRBJ2-5	NA	CASSMPGQGKETQYF	TGTGCCAGCAGCATGCCGGGACAGGGAAAAGAGACCCAGTACTTC
TRBD1	14	TRBV5-6	TRBJ1-2	NA	CASSLSTGYYGYTF	TGTGCCAGCAGCTTGTCGACAGGGTACTATGGCTACACCTTC
TRBD1	14	TRBV19	TRBJ2-3	NA	CASSWGQYTDTQYF	TGTGCCAGTAGTTGGGGACAGTACACAGATACGCAGTATTTT
TRBD1	15	TRBV27	TRBJ1-2	NA	CASSFRDRGVYGYTF	TGTGCCAGCAGTTTCCGGGACAGGGGTGTGTATGGCTACACCTTC
NA	20	TRBV6-2/TRBV6-3	TRBJ2-6	NA	CASSYGVFDRSTSGANVLTF	TGTGCCAGCAGTTACGGGGTCTTTGACAGGTCTACCTCTGGGGCCAACGTCCTGACTTTC
NA	20	TRBV12-1	TRBJ2-1	NA	CASSFRRRPTSGTGYNEQFF	TGTGCCAGCAGCTTTCGTCGGCGACCTACGAGCGGGACGGGGTACAATGAGCAGTTCTTC
TRBD1	14	TRBV19	TRBJ1-2	NA	CASSGGQGTGGYTF	TGTGCCAGTAGTGGGGGACAGGGGACAGGAGGCTACACCTTC
TRBD2	19	TRBV7-9	TRBJ2-3	NA	CASSLGSLRSGRTVDTQYF	TGTGCCAGCAGCTTAGGATCACTGCGAAGCGGGAGGACGGTTGATACGCAGTATTTT
TRBD1	16	TRBV6-6	TRBJ2-1	NA	CASSYSPGTGRNEQFF	TGTGCCAGCAGTTACTCACCCGGGACAGGGAGGAATGAGCAGTTCTTC
NA	13	TRBV7-9	TRBJ2-5	NA	CASRLTPGETQYF	TGTGCCAGCAGATTAACTCCGGGGGAGACCCAGTACTTC
TRBD1	13	TRBV30	TRBJ1-2	NA	CARLGQGALGYTF	TGTGCCCGCTTAGGACAGGGGGCTCTCGGCTACACCTTC
TRBD1	16	TRBV7-9	TRBJ1-4	NA	CASSLDLGQGVEKLFF	TGTGCCAGCAGCTTAGACCTGGGACAGGGGGTTGAAAAACTGTTTTTT
TRBD2	16	TRBV11-3	TRBJ2-1	NA	CASSSLLAGGGDEQFF	TGTGCCAGCAGCTCGCTACTAGCGGGAGGCGGCGATGAGCAGTTCTTC
NA	12	TRBV4-1	TRBJ2-2	once	CASRGVTGELFF	TGCGCCAGCAGGGGCGTCACCGGGGAGCTGTTTTTT
NA	14	TRBV21-1	TRBJ2-2	NA	CASSKVGSTGELFF	TGTGCCAGCAGCAAAGTGGGCAGCACCGGGGAGCTGTTTTTT
NA	12	TRBV30	TRBJ2-1	NA	CAWSVTSLGKFF	TGTGCCTGGAGCGTTACTAGCCTCGGAAAGTTCTTC
TRBD1	14	TRBV11-2	TRBJ1-2	NA	CASSETGKTYGYTF	TGTGCCAGCAGCGAGACAGGGAAGACCTATGGCTACACCTTC
NA	15	TRBV27	TRBJ1-5	NA	CASSLGQGWDQPQHF	TGTGCCAGCAGTTTAGGGCAGGGCTGGGATCAGCCCCAGCATTTT
NA	15	TRBV6-5	TRBJ2-5	NA	CASSYISGGSETQYF	TGTGCCAGCAGTTACATATCAGGGGGGAGCGAGACCCAGTACTTC
TRBD2	16	TRBV19	TRBJ2-5	NA	CATKTGTSGNQETQYF	TGTGCCACCAAAACCGGGACTAGCGGGAACCAAGAGACCCAGTACTTC
NA	12	TRBV7-2	TRBJ2-3	NA	CASSSFADTQYF	TGTGCCAGCAGCTCCTTCGCAGATACGCAGTATTTT
TRBD1	15	TRBV6-2/TRBV6-3	TRBJ1-1	NA	CASSYTHTGGGEAFF	TGTGCCAGCAGTTACACCCACACAGGGGGCGGTGAAGCTTTCTTT
TRBD1	16	TRBV5-5	TRBJ2-2	NA	CASSSPGQGAIGELFF	TGTGCCAGCAGCTCTCCGGGACAGGGGGCGATCGGGGAGCTGTTTTTT
NA	16	TRBV6-4	TRBJ2-1	NA	CASSDSGGSLYNEQFF	TGTGCCAGCAGTGACTCGGGGGGTTCCCTCTACAATGAGCAGTTCTTC
TRBD1	12	TRBV18	TRBJ1-1	NA	CASLGQGTEAFF	TGTGCCAGCTTGGGACAGGGGACTGAAGCTTTCTTT
TRBD2	22	TRBV5-1	TRBJ2-1	NA	CASSLRDRAGLAGGRTYNEQFF	TGCGCCAGCAGCTTGCGGGACAGGGCTGGACTAGCGGGAGGAAGGACCTACAATGAGCAGTTCTTC
NA	15	TRBV9	TRBJ1-1	NA	CASSVEGRGWTEAFF	TGTGCCAGCAGCGTAGAGGGCAGGGGATGGACTGAAGCTTTCTTT
NA	13	TRBV7-3	TRBJ2-1	once	CASSFYYPNEQFF	TGTGCCAGCAGCTTTTACTACCCCAATGAGCAGTTCTTC
TRBD2	16	TRBV7-9	TRBJ2-2	few	CASSLAQAGDTGELFF	TGTGCCAGCAGCTTAGCCCAGGCGGGGGACACCGGGGAGCTGTTTTTT
NA	17	TRBV6-1	TRBJ1-4	NA	CASSEGTFRATNEKLFF	TGTGCCAGCAGTGAAGGGACATTCCGCGCAACTAATGAAAAACTGTTTTTT
NA	14	TRBV2	TRBJ1-2	NA	CASSAGQTNYGYTF	TGTGCCAGCAGCGCAGGACAGACTAACTATGGCTACACCTTC
NA	16	TRBV6-6	TRBJ1-2	NA	CASSYPYRGGSYGYTF	TGTGCCAGCAGTTACCCCTACCGGGGGGGGAGCTATGGCTACACCTTC